Listed below are T cell receptor beta chains from one sample, sequenced in a study of technical replicates of blood from a few donors. The repertoire was sequenced with immunoSEQ multiplex PCR; TCRdb's copy has only in-frame clones and lacks some. The table lists 75,000 to 100,000 clones, 94% of them singletons, with more than 0.35% in the top ten. Sequencing was carried out using T cells isolated from PBMCs. These receptors all come from a human donor in good health. CDR3s leave out the opening cysteine and the closing phenylalanine or tryptophan. A D gene is named only where the DNA matches it firmly.

V,D,CDR3
TRBV10-3,-,AIGPREDGYT
TRBV6-1,TRBD1,ASSDQGATYNEQF
TRBV19,-,ASSTTGLGTQY
TRBV19,-,ASSRGVTTGELF
TRBV10-3,-,ASGGETQY
TRBV15,TRBD1,ATSLGDSYEQY
TRBV9,-,ASSVDTAGFGANVLT
TRBV6-1,-,ASSVLTQGTDTQY
TRBV4-1,-,ASTDSGPYNEQF
TRBV11-3,-,ASSLSRSSYEQY
TRBV5-1,TRBD1,ASSLGTENEKLF
TRBV7-2,-,ASSLQGQGVNQPQH
TRBV5-1,-,ASSLETRRGLGDTQY
TRBV6-5,-,ASSRLSGEPYEQY
TRBV29-1,TRBD1,SAWDRHSEKLF
TRBV27,TRBD2,ASSVSGRAAEQF
TRBV27,TRBD1,ASSLYGDRELQETQY
TRBV2,-,ASSEMAVELNEQF
TRBV4-1,TRBD1,ASSQRQGASNQPQH
TRBV27,-,ASSLFSVSSQLPYGYT
TRBV4-1,TRBD1,ASSARQGVQETQY
TRBV4-1,-,ASSQEPGLPGEQF
TRBV28,-,ASSSPMDSQETQY
TRBV5-6,-,ASSLAKTQF
TRBV14,-,ASSFAGAIHNEQF
TRBV7-2,-,ASSPETEMYQETQY
TRBV25-1,-,ASSFRESGNTIY
TRBV10-3,-,AISERDEKLF
TRBV5-6,-,ASSLVSGDQPQH
TRBV7-9,TRBD1,ASSLGDRGLYQETQY
TRBV6-6,-,ASSYSDRANVLT
TRBV4-2,TRBD2,ASTKGTSGPYEQY
TRBV7-2,TRBD2,ASSLLPGTSGSNEQF
TRBV29-1,TRBD1,SANLRDRGYEQY
TRBV2,-,ASSDESVLATGANVLT
TRBV4-1,TRBD2,ASSQVGRRAGMEKQY
TRBV27,-,ASSKLGLWGDTGELF
TRBV11-3,-,ASSRSSYEQY
TRBV7-8,-,ASSLGARNYGYT
TRBV9,TRBD2,ASSVVGRESYNEQF
TRBV7-2,-,ASSSDRFHEQY
TRBV30,-,ASQAPWSNEQY
TRBV6-5,TRBD1,ASSYLSGQGYNEQF
TRBV7-8,TRBD2,ASSLAGGGLAVGNEQF
TRBV9,TRBD1,ASSADRERHEQY